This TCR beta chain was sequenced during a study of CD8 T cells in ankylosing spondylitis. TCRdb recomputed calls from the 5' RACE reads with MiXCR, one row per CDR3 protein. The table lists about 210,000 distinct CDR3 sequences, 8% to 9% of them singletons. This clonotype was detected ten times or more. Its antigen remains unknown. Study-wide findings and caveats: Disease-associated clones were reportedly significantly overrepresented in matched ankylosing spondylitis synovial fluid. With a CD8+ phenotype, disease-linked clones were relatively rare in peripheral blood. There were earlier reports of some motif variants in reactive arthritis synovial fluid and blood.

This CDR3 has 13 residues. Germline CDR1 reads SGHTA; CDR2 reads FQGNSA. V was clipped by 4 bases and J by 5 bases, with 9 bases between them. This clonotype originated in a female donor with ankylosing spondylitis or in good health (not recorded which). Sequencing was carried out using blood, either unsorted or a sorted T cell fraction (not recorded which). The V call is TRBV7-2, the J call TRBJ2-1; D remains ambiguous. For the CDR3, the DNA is TGTGCCAGCAGCTCGAACACTCACAATGAGCAGTTCTTC. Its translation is CASSSNTHNEQFF.